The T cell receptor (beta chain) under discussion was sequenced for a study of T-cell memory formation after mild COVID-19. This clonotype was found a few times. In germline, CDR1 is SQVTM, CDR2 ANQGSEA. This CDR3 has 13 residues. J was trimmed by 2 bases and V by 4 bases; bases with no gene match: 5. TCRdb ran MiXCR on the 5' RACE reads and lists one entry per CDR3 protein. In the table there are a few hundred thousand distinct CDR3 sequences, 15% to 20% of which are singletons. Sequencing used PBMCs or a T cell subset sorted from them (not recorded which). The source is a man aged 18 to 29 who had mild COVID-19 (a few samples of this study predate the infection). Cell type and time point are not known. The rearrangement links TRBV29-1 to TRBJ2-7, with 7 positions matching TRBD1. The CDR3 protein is CSVGRQGAYEQYF. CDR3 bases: TGCAGCGTTGGTCGGCAGGGGGCCTACGAGCAGTACTTC.